Listed below are T cell receptor beta chains from one sample, sequenced in a study of T cell responses to AZD1222 COVID-19 vaccine. The data were produced by immunoSEQ multiplex PCR, yet TCRdb's version contains in-frame clones alone and is incomplete. The sample includes 110,000 to 150,000 clones, 90% to 95% of them seen just once. The sample was peripheral blood, taken on day 0 of AZD1222 vaccination. These receptors came from an adult in good health. CDR3s include the opening cysteine and the closing phenylalanine or tryptophan. Each record gives: V gene, D gene, clone size, J gene, CDR3 DNA, CDR3 protein. The D gene is left open where the match is weak. The listing skips clone size in some rows; elsewhere it reads once, few, many or a size class.

V: TRBV30; D: TRBD1; size: NA; J: TRBJ2-6; DNA: TGTGCCTTGCACCGGGACAGACTCACTGGGGCCAACGTCCTGACTTTC; CDR3: CALHRDRLTGANVLTF
V: TRBV25-1; D: NA; size: once; J: TRBJ2-2; DNA: TGTGCCAGCAGTGATCCCCTGCGCAGCGGGGAGCTGTTTTTT; CDR3: CASSDPLRSGELFF
V: TRBV12-3/TRBV12-4; D: NA; size: once; J: TRBJ2-3; DNA: TGTGCCAGCAGGACGGACAGCACAGATACGCAGTATTTT; CDR3: CASRTDSTDTQYF
V: TRBV5-1; D: TRBD2; size: NA; J: TRBJ2-2; DNA: TGCGCCAGCAGACTAGCGGGAGGGACCGGGGAGCTGTTTTTT; CDR3: CASRLAGGTGELFF
V: TRBV6-5; D: NA; size: once; J: TRBJ1-6; DNA: TGTGCCAGCAGTTACGGGCCACATAATTCACCCCTCCACTTT; CDR3: CASSYGPHNSPLHF
V: TRBV28; D: TRBD1; size: NA; J: TRBJ1-6; DNA: TGTGCCAGCCAGGGGGCAGGTAATTCACCCCTCCACTTT; CDR3: CASQGAGNSPLHF
V: TRBV10-1; D: NA; size: NA; J: TRBJ2-4; DNA: TGCGCCAGCAGTGGCGGGACGGGCGGCATTCAGTACTTC; CDR3: CASSGGTGGIQYF
V: TRBV30; D: NA; size: NA; J: TRBJ1-5; DNA: TGTGCCTGGACACGGCAGGAGGGTCAGCCCCAGCATTTT; CDR3: CAWTRQEGQPQHF
V: TRBV19; D: TRBD1; size: NA; J: TRBJ2-6; DNA: TGTGCCAGTAGTTTACAGGGGCTTAAGGCCAACGTCCTGACTTTC; CDR3: CASSLQGLKANVLTF
V: TRBV4-3; D: NA; size: NA; J: TRBJ1-6; DNA: TGCGCCAGCAGCCAGGATTCCGGTTCACCCCTCCACTTT; CDR3: CASSQDSGSPLHF
V: TRBV25-1; D: TRBD1; size: NA; J: TRBJ2-5; DNA: TGTGCCAGCAGTAGTCCCGGGACAGGGTCAGAGACCCAGTACTTC; CDR3: CASSSPGTGSETQYF
V: TRBV5-1; D: TRBD2; size: NA; J: TRBJ2-1; DNA: TGCGCCAGCAGCTTGACTAGCGGGAGGACCTACAATGAGCAGTTCTTC; CDR3: CASSLTSGRTYNEQFF
V: TRBV11-1; D: TRBD1; size: NA; J: TRBJ2-7; DNA: TGTGCCAGCAGCTTACATGGGGACAGGGCCTACGAGCAGTACTTC; CDR3: CASSLHGDRAYEQYF
V: TRBV5-4; D: NA; size: NA; J: TRBJ2-7; DNA: TGTGCCAGCAGCTTGGTAGGTGACAGGCGAATCAAATTCTACGAGCAGTACTTC; CDR3: CASSLVGDRRIKFYEQYF
V: TRBV15; D: NA; size: NA; J: TRBJ1-5; DNA: TGTGCCACCAGCAGAGGACAGTCCAATCAGCCCCAGCATTTT; CDR3: CATSRGQSNQPQHF
V: TRBV27; D: NA; size: NA; J: TRBJ2-1; DNA: TGTGCCAGCAGTGTCGGGCGGTGGGGTGAGCAGTTCTTC; CDR3: CASSVGRWGEQFF
V: TRBV5-4; D: NA; size: NA; J: TRBJ2-2; DNA: TGTGCCAGCAGCTTGGGCGGGCTAGACACCGGGGAGCTGTTTTTT; CDR3: CASSLGGLDTGELFF
V: TRBV27; D: TRBD1; size: NA; J: TRBJ1-2; DNA: TGTGCCAGCAGTCCCACCCGGACAGGGGGGGGCTATGGCTACACCTTC; CDR3: CASSPTRTGGGYGYTF
V: TRBV5-6; D: NA; size: few; J: TRBJ1-2; DNA: TGTGCCAGCATCGGGTTTCGATTAGCTAACTATGGCTACACCTTC; CDR3: CASIGFRLANYGYTF
V: TRBV11-2; D: NA; size: NA; J: TRBJ2-7; DNA: TGTGCCAGCAGCTTAGGGAGCGGCCCCTCCTACGAGCAGTACTTC; CDR3: CASSLGSGPSYEQYF
V: TRBV11-3; D: NA; size: NA; J: TRBJ2-5; DNA: TGTGCCAGCAGCATGCAGGGAGGCTTAGGGGAGACCCAGTACTTC; CDR3: CASSMQGGLGETQYF
V: TRBV10-2; D: TRBD2; size: NA; J: TRBJ2-7; DNA: TGCGCCAGCAGTGGGACTAGCGGGGCTACGGTCAAGCAGTACTTC; CDR3: CASSGTSGATVKQYF
V: TRBV7-3; D: TRBD1; size: NA; J: TRBJ2-5; DNA: TGTGCCAGCAGCGCCACCGGTGGACAGGGTTCTTCCCAGTACTTC; CDR3: CASSATGGQGSSQYF
V: TRBV5-6; D: NA; size: once; J: TRBJ1-2; DNA: TGTGCCAGCAGCCAAGCAGGGGCTGGCTACACCTTC; CDR3: CASSQAGAGYTF
V: TRBV5-1; D: TRBD2; size: NA; J: TRBJ2-1; DNA: TGCGCCAGCAGCTTGGGACTAGCGGGAACCTCCTACAATGAGCAGTTCTTC; CDR3: CASSLGLAGTSYNEQFF
V: TRBV2; D: NA; size: NA; J: TRBJ2-3; DNA: TGTGCCAGCAGTGGCCCTAGAGGGGGTGGAGATACGCAGTATTTT; CDR3: CASSGPRGGGDTQYF
V: TRBV5-6; D: NA; size: NA; J: TRBJ1-2; DNA: TGTGCCAGCACCACCAGAATCAGGGAGGGCTACACCTTC; CDR3: CASTTRIREGYTF
V: TRBV9; D: NA; size: NA; J: TRBJ1-3; DNA: TGTGCCAGCAGCTCTTCCCCAGGACCCTCTGGAAACACCATATATTTT; CDR3: CASSSSPGPSGNTIYF
V: TRBV15; D: NA; size: NA; J: TRBJ2-7; DNA: TGTGCCACCAGCAGAGACGTAGACCGGTCCTACGAGCAGTACTTC; CDR3: CATSRDVDRSYEQYF
V: TRBV29-1; D: NA; size: NA; J: TRBJ1-1; DNA: TGCAGCGGGACAGTAACGAACACTGAAGCTTTCTTT; CDR3: CSGTVTNTEAFF
V: TRBV28; D: NA; size: NA; J: TRBJ2-7; DNA: TGTGCCAGCAGTTTCTGGCAGGGCAACTACGAGCAGTACTTC; CDR3: CASSFWQGNYEQYF
V: TRBV4-1; D: NA; size: NA; J: TRBJ2-7; DNA: TGCGCCAGCAGCCAAGTTGTGGATTACGAGCAGTACTTC; CDR3: CASSQVVDYEQYF
V: TRBV18; D: NA; size: NA; J: TRBJ2-5; DNA: TGTGCCAGCTCACCATCGAGAAGCGGACGGGACCACCAAGAGACCCAGTACTTC; CDR3: CASSPSRSGRDHQETQYF
V: TRBV9; D: TRBD2; size: NA; J: TRBJ2-2; DNA: TGTGCCAGCAGCTCTGGACTAGCGGGAAGTGGGGCCGGGGAGCTGTTTTTT; CDR3: CASSSGLAGSGAGELFF
V: TRBV19; D: NA; size: few; J: TRBJ2-7; DNA: TGTGCCAGTAGTATAAACAGCCTCCTTTCCTACGAGCAGTACTTC; CDR3: CASSINSLLSYEQYF
V: TRBV6-4; D: NA; size: NA; J: TRBJ1-1; DNA: TGTGCCAGCAGTAGGGAGACGAACACTGAAGCTTTCTTT; CDR3: CASSRETNTEAFF
V: TRBV28; D: NA; size: NA; J: TRBJ2-6; DNA: TGTGCCAGCAGGCCAAGGGCTTCTGGGGCCAACGTCCTGACTTTC; CDR3: CASRPRASGANVLTF
V: TRBV5-1; D: TRBD1; size: NA; J: TRBJ1-1; DNA: TGCGCCAGCAGCTTGGGGACAGGGGTTATGAACACTGAAGCTTTCTTT; CDR3: CASSLGTGVMNTEAFF
V: TRBV28; D: NA; size: NA; J: TRBJ2-1; DNA: TGTGCCAGCAGCGACATAGTGGGGTACAATGAGCAGTTCTTC; CDR3: CASSDIVGYNEQFF
V: TRBV7-2; D: NA; size: NA; J: TRBJ2-1; DNA: TGTGCCAGCAGCTCGACGATGGGGGATCGGCAGTTCTTC; CDR3: CASSSTMGDRQFF
V: TRBV10-3; D: TRBD1; size: once; J: TRBJ1-2; DNA: TGTGCCACTCACAGGGGCTATGGCTACACCTTC; CDR3: CATHRGYGYTF
V: TRBV9; D: TRBD2; size: NA; J: TRBJ2-1; DNA: TGTGCCAGCAGCGTAAGAATTAGCGGGAGTCGGAATGAGCAGTTCTTC; CDR3: CASSVRISGSRNEQFF
V: TRBV6-5; D: NA; size: NA; J: TRBJ2-5; DNA: TGTGCCAGCAGTTACTCCTTTTCGGGGGAGACCCAGTACTTC; CDR3: CASSYSFSGETQYF
V: TRBV19; D: TRBD2; size: NA; J: TRBJ2-7; DNA: TGTGCCAGTAGTACCGGACTAGTCTCCTACGAGCAGTACTTC; CDR3: CASSTGLVSYEQYF
V: TRBV3-1/TRBV3-2; D: NA; size: NA; J: TRBJ1-2; DNA: TGTGCCAGCAGCCGAGGAACGGCGATCTATGGCTACACCTTC; CDR3: CASSRGTAIYGYTF
V: TRBV10-3; D: NA; size: NA; J: TRBJ2-3; DNA: TGTGCCATCAGTGGGGCCCCAGTGGGAGCGGATACGCAGTATTTT; CDR3: CAISGAPVGADTQYF
V: TRBV30; D: NA; size: NA; J: TRBJ1-5; DNA: TGTGCCTGGAGTGCCCAGGGGTCGCATCAGCCCCAGCATTTT; CDR3: CAWSAQGSHQPQHF
V: TRBV10-3; D: NA; size: NA; J: TRBJ1-3; DNA: TGTGCTATCGGGGGAAACACCATATATTTT; CDR3: CAIGGNTIYF